The 17 T cell receptor beta chains listed next were all sequenced from one sample in a study of shared clonotypes between healthy human individuals. The assay was immunoSEQ multiplex PCR, and TCRdb's table has in-frame clones only and misses some. Of over a million clones in the sample, roughly 70% were seen once. The sample was memory CD4+ T cells sorted from blood. Subset denoted: CD45RA-negative fraction. The receptors shown here come from a man younger than 35 in good health.

CDR3 sequence reads: CASRSEGAGELFF. CDR3 bases: TGTGCCAGCAGGTCGGAGGGGGCCGGGGAGCTGTTTTTT. This chain joins TRBV7-2 and TRBJ2-2; D is possibly TRBD1 or TRBD2 (6 bases each). CDR1 is SGHTA, CDR2 FQGNSA, per germline. V gave up 6 bases and J gave up 6 bases, with 11 bases separating them. The CDR3 loop spans 13 amino acids. Full variable domain (missing parts from reference TRBV7-2 and TRBJ2-2): GAGVSQSPSNKVTEKGKDVELRCDPISGHTALYWYRQSLGQGLEFLIYFQGNSAPDKSGLPSDRFSAERTGGSVSTLTIQRTQQEDSAVYLCASRSEGAGELFFGEGSRLTVL.

The chain recombines TRBV5-1 with TRBJ2-1, with 12 bases matching TRBD2. J gave up 8 bases and V 3 bases, and 9 bases lay outside the gene matches. CDR1 is SGHRS and CDR2 is YFSETQ in the germline V gene. The CDR3 extends over 16 amino acids. CDR3: CASSSGLAGNWDEQFF. The CDR3 region has the DNA TGCGCCAGCAGCTCCGGACTAGCGGGGAATTGGGATGAGCAGTTCTTC.

This clone was counted only a few times. This chain joins TRBV30 and TRBJ1-5, with TRBD1 matching 7 bases. Germline V gene lookup returns CDR1 GTSNPN and CDR2 SVGIG (reference sequence). The CDR3 has 14 residues. V lost 2 bases to trimming and J lost 7 bases; unmatched junction nucleotides: 8. The CDR3 protein is CAWSQGGGGQPQHF. In nucleotides, the CDR3 is TGTGCCTGGAGTCAAGGGGGCGGGGGGCAGCCCCAGCATTTT. Full variable domain (rest looked up from reference TRBV30 and TRBJ1-5): SQTIHQWPATLVQPVGSPLSLECTVEGTSNPNLYWYRQAAGRGLQLLFYSVGIGQISSEVPQNLSASRPQDRQFILSSKKLLLSDSGFYLCAWSQGGGGQPQHFGDGTRLSIL.

This clone was observed a handful of times. This CDR3 is CASSKRQGGDTGELFF. The DNA for the CDR3 is TGTGCCAGCAGCAAACGACAGGGTGGGGACACCGGGGAGCTGTTTTTT. The genes are TRBV9 and TRBJ2-2, with TRBD1 matching 7 bases. The CDR3 spans 16 residues. The J segment lost 3 bases and the V segment lost 4 bases, leaving 9 bases of the junction unmatched. Germline CDR1 is SGDLS and CDR2 is YYNGEE.

A remark on this clone: A far larger clone is off by one base, so a read error is likely. Distinct nucleotide sequences in the sample also encode this CDR3. This chain links TRBV14 with TRBJ2-7; tentatively, D is TRBD2 (6 bases). Germline CDR1 is SGHDN and CDR2 is FVKESK. The CDR3 is made up of 13 amino acids. CDR3: CASSQDWAGPQSF. The CDR3 coding sequence is TGTGCCAGCAGCCAAGATTGGGCGGGGCCTCAAAGCTTC.

The rearrangement joins TRBV5-1 to TRBJ1-3; no reliable D call. CDR1 is SGHRS and CDR2 is YFSETQ in the germline V gene. The ends were cut back, 4 bases at V and 3 bases at J, with 11 bases in the middle. The CDR3 length is 14 residues. The CDR3 DNA reads as TGCGCCAGCAGCCCGGGGTTGGATGGAAACACCATATATTTT. Protein: CASSPGLDGNTIYF.

The genes are TRBV7-5 and TRBJ2-1; TRBD2, as called in the table, went unchecked against the DNA. TRBV7-5 is shown as a pseudogene. This CDR3 region has 15 residues. CDR3 DNA: TGTGCCAGAAGCTATGGGACTAGCGTTTACAATGAGCAGTTCTTC. Translation: CARSYGTSVYNEQFF.

Details on this clone: At one end, the junction sequence differs from germline, possibly due to a read error. The V call is TRBV5-4, the J call TRBJ2-3; D is perhaps TRBD1 (6 bases). The CDR3 spans 15 residues. Germline CDR1 is SGHNT and CDR2 is YYREEE (reference sequence). The CDR3 protein is CASSLKGSRGDTQYF. The CDR3 DNA reads as TGCGCCAGCAGCCTAAAAGGGAGCAGGGGAGATACGCAGTATTTT.

This chain uses TRBV29-1 with TRBJ1-1, with D possibly matching TRBD1 (6 bases). V was shortened by 3 bases and J by 5 bases, with 13 bases between the two germline ends. CDR3 length: 13 residues. Germline V gene sequence: CDR1 SQVTM, CDR2 ANQGSEA. CDR3 amino acids: CSVEGGQGTEAFF. In DNA, the CDR3 is TGCAGCGTTGAGGGGGGGCAGGGGACTGAAGCTTTCTTT.

V is TRBV11-2 and J is TRBJ1-4, with unresolved D. Trimming took off 2 bases at V and 4 bases at J, with 8 bases between the two ends. The CDR3 has 14 residues. CDR1 and CDR2 from the germline V gene are SGHAT and FQNNGV. In DNA form, the CDR3 reads TGTGCCAGCAGCTTAAGGGCGGGTAATGAAAAACTGTTTTTT. This translates into CASSLRAGNEKLFF.

The chain combines TRBV21-1 with TRBJ1-3; the table's D call, TRBD1, was not checked against the DNA. TRBV21-1 represents a pseudogene. The CDR3 runs 14 residues. CDR3: CASSKRQVTNTIYF. The DNA of the CDR3 is TGTGCCAGCAGCAAACGACAGGTAACAAACACCATATATTTT.

This clone was observed a few times. CDR3 in amino acids: CATGQGKNQPQHF. The CDR3 DNA reads TGTGCCACCGGACAGGGGAAGAATCAGCCCCAGCATTTT. The V call is TRBV6-5, the J call TRBJ1-5, with 9 bases fitting TRBD1. Losses at the gene ends were 10 bases for V and 4 bases for J; bases not matched to a gene: 5. CDR1 is MNHEY and CDR2 is SVGAGI in the germline V gene. This CDR3 is built from 13 residues.

The J gene is TRBJ2-4, the V gene TRBV9; 7 bases agree with TRBD1. Germline V gives CDR1 SGDLS, CDR2 YYNGEE. V shed 0 bases, J shed 5 bases, and the junction held 5 bases outside the gene matches. The CDR3 runs to 15 residues. CDR3 loop: CASSVVGDRENIQYF. CDR3 in DNA: TGTGCCAGCAGCGTAGTAGGGGACAGAGAAAACATTCAGTACTTC.

The V gene is TRBV19, the J gene TRBJ2-3; D might be TRBD2 (5 bases). With 7 bases removed from V and 2 bases from J, the gap between germline ends came to 10 bases. Germline V gives CDR1 LNHDA, CDR2 SQIVND (reference sequence). The CDR3 sequence is 13 residues long. The CDR3 spells CASKRRYTDTQYF. The CDR3 bases are TGTGCCAGTAAGCGGAGATACACAGATACGCAGTATTTT.

CDR3 sequence reads: CASSYQGVLSYEQYF. As DNA, the CDR3 is TGTGCCAGCAGTTACCAGGGGGTGCTATCCTACGAGCAGTACTTC. This chain links TRBV6-5 with TRBJ2-7; 7 positions match TRBD1. The CDR3 loop spans 15 amino acids. With V trimmed by 2 bases and J by 1 base, 5 bases remained unmatched. CDR1 is MNHEY, CDR2 SVGAGI, per germline.

The chain uses TRBV11-2 and TRBJ2-4; tentatively, D is TRBD2 (6 bases). Germline V gene lookup returns CDR1 SGHAT and CDR2 FQNNGV. Trimming took off 3 bases at V and 7 bases at J, with 13 bases between the two ends. The CDR3 is made up of 14 amino acids. The CDR3 nucleotides read TGTGCCAGCAGCTTGCCCGAGGGGAGGAACATTCAGTACTTC. Amino acid sequence: CASSLPEGRNIQYF. The full variable domain, its missing parts supplied by reference TRBV11-2 and TRBJ2-4, is EAGVAQSPRYKIIEKRQSVAFWCNPISGHATLYWYQQILGQGPKLLIQFQNNGVVDDSQLPKDRFSAERLKGVDSTLKIQPAKLEDSAVYLCASSLPEGRNIQYFGAGTRLSVL.

The chain recombines TRBV7-2 with TRBJ1-6, with D uncertain. Trimming left V 1 base short and J 14 bases short, with 9 bases between. This CDR3 spans 12 amino acids. Germline values: CDR1 SGHTA, CDR2 FQGNSA. CDR3 region: CASSLGETSLHF. The CDR3 DNA reads as TGTGCCAGCAGCTTAGGGGAGACGTCCCTCCACTTT.